The rows below give T cell receptor beta chains drawn from one sample of a study of spatial heterogeneity in lung cancer. MiXCR was run by TCRdb on the 5' RACE reads, yielding one entry per CDR3 protein. The sample holds 35,000 to 45,000 distinct CDR3 sequences; roughly 5.6% are singletons and the top ten take 25% to 30%. The source was PBMCs, collected at surgery. These receptors all come from a female donor with early-stage non-small cell lung cancer. Each CDR3 is given with its conserved first and last residue. Fields, in order: clone size, V gene, D gene, J gene, CDR3 protein, CDR3 DNA. The D gene is left open where the match is weak. Size is stated for part of the rows, as once, few or many counts, or as a class when the clone is expanded.

medium-sized	TRBV9	TRBD1	TRBJ1-1	CASSAKDQGVAITEAFF	TGTGCCAGCAGCGCCAAAGACCAGGGGGTCGCAATCACTGAAGCTTTCTTT
-	TRBV19	-	TRBJ1-4	CASSIPSFNEKLFF	TGTGCCAGTAGTATTCCCAGCTTTAATGAAAAACTGTTTTTT
few	TRBV2	TRBD1	TRBJ2-7	CASGMRGQLYEQYF	TGTGCCAGCGGGATGAGGGGGCAGCTCTACGAGCAGTACTTC
many	TRBV20-1	TRBD2	TRBJ2-3	CSARERLTWGGSTSTDTQYF	TGCAGTGCTAGAGAACGACTCACCTGGGGGGGAAGCACTAGCACAGATACGCAGTATTTT
many	TRBV7-2	TRBD1	TRBJ2-1	CASSPDRVSYNEQFF	TGTGCCAGCAGCCCCGACAGGGTTTCCTACAATGAGCAGTTCTTC
-	TRBV5-1	TRBD1	TRBJ2-5	CASSFQGAEETQYF	TGCGCCAGCAGCTTCCAGGGGGCGGAGGAGACCCAGTACTTC
-	TRBV18	-	TRBJ2-6	CASSPPNSGANVLTF	TGTGCCAGCTCACCTCCCAACTCTGGGGCCAACGTCCTGACTTTC
many	TRBV7-8	TRBD2	TRBJ2-5	CASSSRLAGSQETQYF	TGTGCCAGCAGCTCCAGACTAGCGGGTTCCCAAGAGACCCAGTACTTC
many	TRBV11-1	-	TRBJ2-2	CASSLGTNRNTGELFF	TGTGCCAGCAGCCTAGGGACAAACCGTAACACCGGGGAGCTGTTTTTT
many	TRBV11-1	-	TRBJ2-7	CASSFVPGVPLPYEQYF	TGTGCCAGCAGCTTCGTTCCTGGGGTCCCCCTACCCTACGAGCAGTACTTC
few	TRBV6-6	-	TRBJ1-1	CASSPPGYTEAFF	TGTGCCAGCAGCCCCCCAGGGTACACTGAAGCTTTCTTT
many	TRBV20-1	-	TRBJ2-7	CSASVQGYEQYF	TGCAGTGCTAGCGTACAGGGCTACGAGCAGTACTTC
many	TRBV7-2	-	TRBJ1-1	CASSQAGTPRQAFF	TGTGCCAGCAGCCAAGCCGGGACACCCCGTCAGGCTTTCTTT
many	TRBV9	-	TRBJ2-7	CASASGRDSYEQYF	TGTGCCAGCGCCTCGGGCAGGGACTCCTACGAGCAGTACTTC
many	TRBV5-8	-	TRBJ2-6	CASSLIHSGANVLTF	TGTGCCAGCAGCTTGATCCACTCTGGGGCCAACGTCCTGACTTTC
few	TRBV9	TRBD1	TRBJ2-5	CASQGQGVRETQYF	TGTGCCAGCCAGGGACAGGGGGTTAGAGAGACCCAGTACTTC
many	TRBV4-2	TRBD2	TRBJ2-2	CASSPVGGGANGGELFF	TGTGCCAGCAGCCCCGTCGGCGGGGGGGCCAATGGCGGGGAGCTGTTTTTT
many	TRBV25-1	-	TRBJ1-3	CASSADAGVRNTIYF	TGTGCCAGCAGTGCCGATGCGGGGGTCCGAAACACCATATATTTT
many	TRBV20-1	-	TRBJ2-7	CSARDSLTYEQYF	TGCAGTGCTAGAGATAGCCTGACTTACGAGCAGTACTTC
many	TRBV10-1	-	TRBJ1-1	CASRSSRDTEAFF	TGCGCCAGCAGATCCTCGAGGGACACTGAAGCTTTCTTT
many	TRBV7-9	TRBD1	TRBJ2-7	CASSLMTGYLGQYF	TGTGCCAGCAGCTTGATGACAGGGTACTTGGGGCAGTACTTC
many	TRBV12-3/TRBV12-4	-	TRBJ1-1	CASSLEGRGAKNTEAFF	TGTGCCAGCAGTTTAGAGGGGAGGGGGGCGAAGAACACTGAAGCTTTCTTT
few	TRBV18	-	TRBJ2-2	CASSPPGEDDTGELFF	TGTGCCAGCTCACCACCAGGGGAGGACGACACCGGGGAGCTGTTTTTT